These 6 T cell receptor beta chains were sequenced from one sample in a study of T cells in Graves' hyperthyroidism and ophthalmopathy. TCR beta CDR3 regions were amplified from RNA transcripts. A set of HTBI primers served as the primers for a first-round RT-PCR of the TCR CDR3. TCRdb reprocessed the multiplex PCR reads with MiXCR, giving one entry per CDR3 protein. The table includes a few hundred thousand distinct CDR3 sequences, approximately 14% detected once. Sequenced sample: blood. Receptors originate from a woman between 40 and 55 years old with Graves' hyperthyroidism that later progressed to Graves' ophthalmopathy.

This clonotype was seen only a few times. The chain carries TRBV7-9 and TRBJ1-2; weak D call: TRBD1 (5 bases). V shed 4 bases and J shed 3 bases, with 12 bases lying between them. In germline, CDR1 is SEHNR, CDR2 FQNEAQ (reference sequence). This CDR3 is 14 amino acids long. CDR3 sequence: CASSSPLGDYGYTF. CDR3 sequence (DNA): TGTGCCAGCAGCTCTCCCCTGGGGGACTATGGCTACACCTTC.

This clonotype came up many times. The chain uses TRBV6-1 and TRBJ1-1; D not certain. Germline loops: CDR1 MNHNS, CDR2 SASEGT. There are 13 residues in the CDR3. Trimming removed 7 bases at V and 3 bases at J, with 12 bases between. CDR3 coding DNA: TGTGCCAGCATTACCCTGGCGGACACTGAAGCTTTCTTT. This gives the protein CASITLADTEAFF.

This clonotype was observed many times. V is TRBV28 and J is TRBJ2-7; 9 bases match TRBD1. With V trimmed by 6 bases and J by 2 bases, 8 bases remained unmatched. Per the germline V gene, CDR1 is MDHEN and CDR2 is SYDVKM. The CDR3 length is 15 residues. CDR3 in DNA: TGTGCCAGCAGCCCGGGACAGGGTAGAGCCTACGAGCAGTACTTC. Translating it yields CASSPGQGRAYEQYF.

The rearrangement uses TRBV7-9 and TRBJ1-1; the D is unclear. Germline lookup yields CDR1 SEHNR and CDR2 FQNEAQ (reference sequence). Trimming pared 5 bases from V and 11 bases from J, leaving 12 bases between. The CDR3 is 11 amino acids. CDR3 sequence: CASSVIIRAFF. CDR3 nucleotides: TGTGCCAGCAGCGTAATAATTCGGGCTTTCTTT.

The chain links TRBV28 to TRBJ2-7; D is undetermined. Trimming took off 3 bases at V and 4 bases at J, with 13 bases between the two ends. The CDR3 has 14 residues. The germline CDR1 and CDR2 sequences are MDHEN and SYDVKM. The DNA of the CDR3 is TGTGCCAGCAGTTTTCTCAAGGATCCATACGAGCAGTACTTC. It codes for CASSFLKDPYEQYF.

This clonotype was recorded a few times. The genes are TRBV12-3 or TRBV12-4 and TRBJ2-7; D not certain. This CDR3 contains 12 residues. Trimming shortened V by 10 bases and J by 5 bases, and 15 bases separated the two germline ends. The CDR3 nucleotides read TGTGCCATACCCATCCCGGGCCACGAGCAGTACTTC. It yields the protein CAIPIPGHEQYF.